This TCR beta chain was captured by sequencing in a study of shared T cell receptors in the human thymus. Method: immunoSEQ multiplex PCR; TCRdb's copy keeps in-frame clones and lacks some. The sample shows 630,000 or so clones, more than 75% of them seen only once. Trimming removed 7 bases at V and 4 bases at J, with 8 bases between. Germline assignment: CDR1 LNHDA and CDR2 SQIVND (reference sequence). The CDR3 is 13 amino acids. A further study also used this sample, focusing on human thymus T cells.

This TCR was sampled from a boy younger than two with a congenital heart defect. The chain employs TRBV19 and TRBJ1-6; no definite D call. What was sequenced was thymocytes. This CDR3 is CASTVDYNSPLHF. CDR3 bases: TGTGCCAGTACGGTCGATTATAATTCACCCCTCCACTTT.